The source of this T cell receptor (beta chain) is a study of cytomegalovirus exposure and HLA in healthy donors (dated by TCRdb to about 2017). As for the study more broadly: An earlier analysis of 550 to 700 of the donors reported about 250 Gb of sequence data and around 110 million unique TCR beta sequences from roughly 200 million T cells. Roughly 310 gigabases of sequencing data and 70 million to 100 million unique TCR sequences were included in an early release covering several hundred HLA-typed donors. The genetic ancestry cluster associated with self-reported Caucasian donors included over 65% of the roughly 400 genotyped donors. The aim of the study was to test whether cataloging public T cell receptors could identify signatures of past pathogen exposure. The study profiled the T cell repertoires of about 640 subjects by immunosequencing and related them to cytomegalovirus serostatus. In addition to the first cohort of roughly 700 subjects, a separate validation cohort of over 90 different subjects was used. The study combined high-throughput TCR immunosequencing, statistical association of individual TCRs with disease status, and machine learning to predict cytomegalovirus infection status. To study patterns of TCR occurrence, a later analysis re-analyzed previously published TCR beta repertoires from several hundred donors and added high-resolution HLA genotyping. Rather than drawing on any new phenotypic data, the later analysis identified candidate immune exposures from TCR beta sequences and the way those sequences occurred across donors. An earlier analysis of fewer than 750 of the donors used high-throughput TCR beta sequencing to judge whether each TCR beta V gene segment behaved as functional or pseudogenic. Donor age, sex, ethnicity and CMV serostatus were compiled together with the repertoire data. In a later genetic analysis, genome-wide SNP genotypes for about three fifths of the roughly 670 donors were used, and that subset was treated as a discovery cohort. All discovery cohort repertoires had been generated on a single sequencing platform. HLA typing included class I and class II loci at four-digit resolution. The number of donors typed differed by locus, with about 629-640 for A, B, C, DRB1 and DQB1, more than 500 for DQA1, 606 for DPA1, and 400 to 490 for DPB1. Because of strong linkage in the cohort, roughly 5 DR-DQ haplotypes were treated as single units for association and clustering. Across 398 genotyped donors of the cohort, an average of roughly 250,000 unique TCR beta nucleotide sequences per donor were sequenced, and roughly 20% of those sequences were non-productive. The investigation overall reported the following: The classifier was reported to diagnose cytomegalovirus status with high specificity and sensitivity in both the original cohort and the validation cohort. A later analysis reported that several top co-occurrence clusters appeared linked to parvovirus B19, influenza, CMV and Epstein-Barr virus. The only immune exposure information available for the cohort was CMV serostatus. A later analysis found that HLA-associated TCR beta chains were more clonally expanded and had lower generation probabilities than equally common non-associated chains. Approximately 18 rarely observed V segments, including chromosome 9 orphons, were excluded from the earlier analysis of several hundred of the donors because counts were too low. In a later genetic analysis, a missense DCLRE1C variant was associated with V-gene and J-gene trimming of TCR beta chains, and the association was replicated in an independent cohort. At a false discovery rate of 0.05, a later analysis linked 15,000 to 20,000 TCR beta sequences to specific HLA alleles. In vitro tests confirmed that a few of the cytomegalovirus-associated TCR beta chains recognize cytomegalovirus antigens. When HLA alleles, especially DR and DQ, strongly co-occurred, TCR associations were difficult to assign to individual alleles. In the study, some 160 TCR beta chains were listed as associated with cytomegalovirus. A further reported finding was that TCR beta sequences accurately predicted the HLA-A and HLA-B alleles for most subjects in the first cohort. In a later analysis, the rate of TCR association differed among HLA loci, with DRB1 alleles having the most associated TCRs and HLA-C alleles having the fewest. This cohort had only TCR beta chains sequenced, and the lack of alpha or paired-chain data limited which features could be detected. Because HLA typing was missing for some donors at each locus, association tests included only the typed subset. Correlated functional status among segregating V segments might reflect linkage disequilibrium, but an unknown experimental factor could not be ruled out. In an earlier analysis of 500 to 650 of the donors, most TCR beta V segments appeared in productive rearrangements about 87% or about 30% of the time, broadly matching IMGT annotations. Sequencing depth was assumed to be roughly uniform across donors in the presence/absence analyses, though that assumption may not hold. A later analysis found that most CMV-associated TCR beta chains appeared HLA-restricted, with HLA associations seemingly driven largely by CMV exposure. The authors suggested that the approach could potentially be generalized to other disease states and immunological phenotypes. A group of highly shared sequence variants was considered likely to be a technical artifact of the sequencing pipeline. Most TCR sequences were observed very rarely across donors, whereas some public TCRs were present in many individuals. Some IMGT-functional V segments, including TRBV6-2 and TRBV6-3, could not be distinguished by the 87-base-pair reads and were therefore excluded. According to a later genetic analysis, donors in an Asian-associated ancestry cluster had fewer N-insertions in productive TCRs than the approximately 630-donor mean.

The cohort consisted of 666 healthy bone marrow donors. At the time of sampling, every cohort member was nominally healthy, though immune exposures that went unrecorded were likely present. The donor was CMV seronegative and was included in the group of several hundred seronegative cohort members. A peripheral blood sample was collected from each donor, and TCR beta sequencing was performed on peripheral blood mononuclear cells. Genomic DNA extraction from the blood cell samples was performed with the Qiagen DNeasy Blood Extraction Kit. The protocol used for the library was the immunoSEQ multiplex PCR assay. For the multiplex PCR, a mixture combining 60 forward primers for TCR Vbeta segments and 13 reverse primers for TCR Jbeta segments was used. A multiplex PCR assay on genomic DNA amplified the CDR3 region of rearranged TCR beta genes. On the Illumina HiSeq System, the amplified TCR beta libraries were sequenced as 87-base-pair reads. Processing in the source paper ran as follows. A later analysis tallied tens of millions of unique TCR beta chains across the 666 repertoires, and approximately 12 million of those chains were shared by two or more donors. A nearest-neighbor algorithm error-corrected the raw reads and collapsed the reads into unique sequences, merging closely related sequences to remove PCR and sequencing errors. To assign V, D and J gene segments, CDR3 sequences were aligned to IMGT reference sequences. Each retained sequence needed at least a six-nucleotide match to both a V gene segment and a J gene segment. A rearrangement was called productive if the CDR3 had no stop codons and remained in frame with V and J, and every other rearrangement was called non-productive. Following IMGT convention, CDR3 was defined as the stretch from the second conserved V-encoded cysteine to the conserved J-encoded phenylalanine. In an earlier analysis of 587 of the donors, sequences lacking an unambiguous match to a single V gene segment were excluded. An earlier analysis of 587 of the donors classified V segments as functional when productive rearrangements were above 56.7% and as segregating when the standard deviation between donors was above 5%. To diagnose cytomegalovirus status from the catalog of TCR beta chain sequences, a statistical classification framework was built. A later analysis assigned V and J genes by comparing TCR nucleotide sequences with IMGT/GENE-DB human TR gene sequences. The TCRdist pipeline was used in a later analysis to assign CDR3 sequences and most-parsimonious VDJ recombination scenarios. In a later analysis, every TCR beta chain was defined by the combination of its CDR3 amino acid sequence and its V-gene family, and reads without a unique V-gene family were dropped. As a way to deal with suspected cross-contamination and a sequencing artifact, a later analysis dropped approximately 570 nucleotide sequences that were highly shared and had low generation probability. A later analysis calculated a clonal expansion index for each public chain from normalized within-repertoire ranks of inferred template counts. In a later analysis, generation probabilities were computed with a VDJ recombination model fitted to out-of-frame rearrangements, and the resulting probabilities were checked against IGoR. In a later analysis, hypergeometric tests were used to score TCR-TCR, TCR-HLA and TCR-CMV co-occurrence, with a repertoire-size bias correction applied to TCR pairs. A later analysis estimated false discovery rates by permuting HLA or CMV assignments 20 times. A later analysis grouped co-occurring TCRs with DBSCAN, adding TCRdist sequence similarity when clustering within HLA-allele-positive subsets. For co-occurrence clustering, repertoires with fewer than 30,000 or more than 120,000 public chains were excluded, along with roughly five repertoires with anomalous nucleotide sharing. In TCRdb, the immuneACCESS table is reduced to in-frame sequences with V and J assigned. These tables do not hold every clone; where another copy was compared, an unresolved V gene accounts for under half, and the others remain unexplained. The DNA was the basis for D and trimming; V, J and clone size are from that table. The sample records 150,000 to 200,000 clones, just over 75% of which are singletons. About 1.9% of the sample belongs to the ten largest clones.

In the case of this clone: The specificity of this receptor is unknown. No much larger clone is present one base from it, and per-base qualities are unavailable.

The germline V gene provides CDR1 SGHTS and CDR2 YDEGEE. Trimming costs V 3 bases and J 6 bases, and their ends lie 18 bases apart. From cysteine to phenylalanine, the CDR3 is 15 amino acids long. Only the CDR3 part of the read is kept: 45 bases, read in frame from the first base. Here the chain combines TRBV5-8 and TRBJ1-2; the D gene remains uncertain. The receptor comes from a man under 40 in good health and CMV-seronegative. The sample comprised PBMCs. The nucleotide sequence reads as follows: TGTGCCAGCAGCTCACTCTCCCGGGGTCTTCATGGCTACACCTTC. Its product reads: CASSSLSRGLHGYTF.